The 30 T cell receptor beta chains below were found in one sample sequenced in a study of blood T cell repertoires in COVID-19. Assay: immunoSEQ multiplex PCR; the TCRdb copy retains only in-frame clones and omits some. The profile shows approximately 170,000 clones, roughly 85% of them singletons. The sample taken for sequencing was PBMCs or T cells enriched from blood (not recorded which). These receptors were obtained from a woman aged 18-29 years who had recovered from COVID-19.

This chain joins TRBV6-5 and TRBJ2-7; 9 bases map to TRBD1. Germline CDR1 reads MNHEY; CDR2 reads SVGAGI. Trimming took 1 base from V and 3 from J; bases not matched to a gene: 4. This CDR3 spans 15 amino acids. CDR3 nucleotide sequence: TGTGCCAGCAGTTACTGGGCGGGACAGGGCTACGAGCAGTACTTC. Translating it yields CASSYWAGQGYEQYF.

The chain uses TRBV6-6 and TRBJ2-5; 11 bases agree with TRBD2. The V gene end was trimmed by 6 bases and the J gene end by 5 bases; junction bases not matched to a gene: 8. The length of the CDR3 is 15 residues. Germline CDR1 is MNHNY and CDR2 is SVGAGI (reference sequence). The CDR3 DNA is TGTGCCAGCAGCCTTCTAGCGGGGGGTTTGGAGACCCAGTACTTC. Protein: CASSLLAGGLETQYF.

V and J are TRBV28 and TRBJ2-7, with 11 nucleotides matching TRBD2. V trimming: 6 bases; J trimming: 0 bases; junction bases outside the gene matches: 13. The germline CDR1 and CDR2 sequences are MDHEN and SYDVKM. The CDR3 is 18 residues long. CDR3 nucleotides: TGTGCCAGCAGCCGAATACCGGGACTAGCGGAAAGCTCCTACGAGCAGTACTTC. It yields the protein CASSRIPGLAESSYEQYF.

The chain links TRBV3-1 (or the pseudogene TRBV3-2) to TRBJ2-7; 9 bases agree with TRBD2. Germline V gives CDR1 LGHDT, CDR2 YNNKEL (reference sequence). This CDR3 spans 15 amino acids. The V gene end was trimmed by 4 bases and the J gene end by 4 bases; junction bases not matched to a gene: 8. As DNA, the CDR3 is TGTGCCAGCAGCCCCGATGGAAGCGGGAGGTACGAGCAGTACTTC. Protein: CASSPDGSGRYEQYF.

This rearrangement joins TRBV11-2 to TRBJ1-2; D gene ambiguous. Germline V gene sequence: CDR1 SGHAT, CDR2 FQNNGV. Between the trimmed V and J ends, which lost 5 bases and 4 bases, there was a span of 11 bases. CDR3 length: 13 residues. The CDR3: CASSPMGSYGYTF. CDR3 nucleotide sequence: TGTGCCAGCAGCCCGATGGGGAGCTATGGCTACACCTTC.

V is TRBV2 and J is TRBJ2-5; 8 nucleotides line up with TRBD2. V trimming: 5 bases; J trimming: 5 bases; junction bases outside the gene matches: 7. Germline CDR1 SNHLY, CDR2 FYNNEI. CDR3 length: 14 residues. The CDR3 spells CASSPGLAGETQYF. The CDR3, as DNA: TGTGCCAGCAGTCCCGGACTAGCCGGGGAGACCCAGTACTTC.

V and J are TRBV28 and TRBJ2-3; TRBD2 matches 13 bases. The V gene end was trimmed by 4 bases and the J gene end by 3 bases; junction bases not matched to a gene: 4. The CDR3 totals 16 residues. Germline V gives CDR1 MDHEN, CDR2 SYDVKM. The CDR3 bases are TGTGCCAGCAGTTCACTAGCGGGAGGGCGTACAGATACGCAGTATTTT. This encodes CASSSLAGGRTDTQYF.

The chain links TRBV7-3 to TRBJ2-6, with D possibly TRBD1 on 6 matching bases. Germline values: CDR1 SGHTA, CDR2 FQGTGA. CDR3 length equals 14 residues. The germline V and J ends were trimmed by 8 bases and 2 bases, with 10 bases remaining between them. DNA of the CDR3: TGTGCCAGCGGGGGCTTCACTGGGGCCAACGTCCTGACTTTC. Translation gives CASGGFTGANVLTF.

The V gene is TRBV5-5, the J gene TRBJ2-3; 8 bases map to TRBD1. The V gene's germline CDR1 is SGHKS and CDR2 YYEKEE (reference sequence). The CDR3 length is 13 residues. The ends lost 4 bases at V and 5 bases at J; junction bases unmatched: 3. The CDR3 reads CASSTGQGDTQYF. The CDR3 region has the DNA TGTGCCAGCAGCACCGGACAGGGAGATACGCAGTATTTT.

The chain recombines TRBV4-2 with TRBJ2-3; D is unclear. The CDR3 has 14 amino acids. Germline lookup yields CDR1 LGHNA and CDR2 YNFKEQ. Trimming shortened V by 1 base and J by 0 bases, and 5 bases separated the two germline ends. DNA for the CDR3: TGTGCCAGCAGCCAAGTCCTAAGCACAGATACGCAGTATTTT. Encoded protein: CASSQVLSTDTQYF.

The rearrangement joins TRBV5-1 to TRBJ2-3, with D uncertain. In germline, CDR1 is SGHRS, CDR2 YFSETQ. The V end lost 0 bases, the J end lost 2 bases, and 4 bases lay between the germline ends. This CDR3 is 13 amino acids long. The DNA of the CDR3 is TGCGCCAGCAGCTTGGCCTCCACAGATACGCAGTATTTT. Translated, it gives CASSLASTDTQYF. Based on the CDR3 plus reference TRBV5-1 and TRBJ2-3, the full variable domain is KAGVTQTPRYLIKTRGQQVTLSCSPISGHRSVSWYQQTPGQGLQFLFEYFSETQRNKGNFPGRFSGRQFSNSRSEMNVSTLELGDSALYLCASSLASTDTQYFGPGTRLTVL.

The genes are TRBV27 and TRBJ2-2, with a possible D match to TRBD1 (6 bases). Trimming cost V 6 bases and J 8 bases, with 13 bases left between them. The germline V gene encodes CDR1 MNHEY and CDR2 SMNVEV (reference sequence). CDR3 length: 13 residues. CDR3 nucleotides: TGTGCCAGCAGACCCACTAGGGGGGGGGAGCTGTTTTTT. Its translation: CASRPTRGGELFF.

Only one count was recorded for this clone. The CDR3 loop reads CASSQDFNSRTDTQYF. CDR3 coding DNA: TGTGCCAGCAGCCAAGATTTTAATAGCCGCACAGATACGCAGTATTTT. The chain employs TRBV4-2 and TRBJ2-3, with no clear D. CDR1 and CDR2 (germline): LGHNA, YNFKEQ. The CDR3 contains 16 residues. Trimming left V 0 bases short and J 1 base short, with 11 bases between.

The chain carries TRBV29-1 and TRBJ1-4; a possible D gene is TRBD1 (5 bases). The ends were cut back, 1 base at V and 0 bases at J, with 6 bases in the middle. Germline CDR1 SQVTM, CDR2 ANQGSEA. This CDR3 contains 14 residues. The CDR3 spells CSVEARATNEKLFF. CDR3 coding DNA: TGCAGCGTTGAAGCCAGGGCAACTAATGAAAAACTGTTTTTT.

The genes are TRBV27 and TRBJ1-2; the match to TRBD1 covers 8 bases. The trim removed 3 bases at V and 8 bases at J, leaving 8 bases unmatched. The CDR3 sequence is 14 residues long. The germline V gene has CDR1 MNHEY and CDR2 SMNVEV (reference sequence). The CDR3 sequence is CASSLMGQERGYTF. CDR3 coding DNA: TGTGCCAGCAGTTTGATGGGACAGGAAAGGGGCTACACCTTC.

This sequence joins TRBV7-9 and TRBJ1-1; D may be TRBD1 (5 bases). The CDR3 runs 14 residues. Germline CDR1 SEHNR, CDR2 FQNEAQ (reference sequence). V lost 1 base, J lost 1 base, and 7 bases lay in between. CDR3 loop: CASSLVRENTEAFF. DNA of the CDR3: TGTGCCAGCAGCTTAGTCAGGGAGAACACTGAAGCTTTCTTT.

This clone was seen only a few times. The chain couples TRBV28 to TRBJ2-3, with a tentative D call TRBD1 (5 bases). CDR3 size: 14 residues. Germline lookup yields CDR1 MDHEN and CDR2 SYDVKM. Between the trimmed V and J ends, which lost 6 bases and 3 bases, there was a span of 13 bases. In nucleotides, the CDR3 is TGTGCCAGCAGGTCAGGGCTTGAGACAGATACGCAGTATTTT. It is translated as CASRSGLETDTQYF.

The chain combines TRBV6-4 with TRBJ2-2; 7 bases match TRBD1. With V trimmed by 3 bases and J by 2 bases, 6 bases remained unmatched. The CDR3 is 16 residues long. Germline lookup yields CDR1 MRHNA and CDR2 SNTAGT. The CDR3 reads CASSEQGPTNTGELFF. The CDR3 DNA is TGTGCCAGCAGTGAACAGGGGCCAACAAACACCGGGGAGCTGTTTTTT.

The count of this clone is one. In nucleotides, the CDR3 is TGTGCCACCAGTGGTTCTAGCGGGAATGAGCAGTTCTTC. Protein sequence: CATSGSSGNEQFF. The gene calls are TRBV24-1 and TRBJ2-1, with 8 bases aligning to TRBD2. V was clipped by 5 bases and J by 7 bases; unmatched bases: 3. CDR1 and CDR2 (germline): KGHDR, SFDVKD. The CDR3 consists of 13 residues.

The chain uses TRBV19 and TRBJ1-2; maybe TRBD1 (6 bases). Deletions cut 4 bases from V and 4 bases from J, with 10 bases between. The CDR3 is 13 residues long. The V gene's germline CDR1 is LNHDA and CDR2 SQIVND (reference sequence). The CDR3 coding sequence is TGTGCCAGTAGTACAGAAGGGGGCTATGGCTACACCTTC. This translates into CASSTEGGYGYTF.

The chain uses TRBV6-5 and TRBJ2-1, with a possible D match to TRBD2 (6 bases). This CDR3 spans 12 amino acids. From germline, CDR1 is MNHEY and CDR2 SVGAGI. V lost 4 bases and J lost 8, with 9 bases in between. This CDR3 reads CASSSSVYEQFF. The CDR3 coding sequence is TGTGCCAGCAGTTCTAGCGTCTATGAGCAGTTCTTC.

This clone was seen just once. The chain has TRBV2 and TRBJ2-5; TRBD1 matches 9 bases. The germline gives CDR1 SNHLY, CDR2 FYNNEI. This CDR3 has 13 residues. Trimming took 8 bases from V and 5 from J; bases not matched to a gene: 6. CDR3 in DNA: TGTGCCAGCTGCTGGGACAGGGCGGAGACCCAGTACTTC. Amino acids: CASCWDRAETQYF.

The chain employs TRBV27 and TRBJ1-1; D might be TRBD1 (5 bases). Trimming pared 0 bases from V and 3 bases from J, leaving 11 bases between. The CDR3 runs 15 residues. Germline CDR1 MNHEY, CDR2 SMNVEV (reference sequence). CDR3 sequence: CASSLSDPGHTEAFF. The CDR3 DNA is TGTGCCAGCAGTTTATCTGACCCAGGGCACACTGAAGCTTTCTTT.

The V gene is TRBV7-8, the J gene TRBJ2-5, with D perhaps matching TRBD1 (6 bases). The CDR3 consists of 14 residues. V lost 5 bases, J lost 5 bases, and 15 bases lay in between. Germline V gene data show CDR1 as SGHVS and CDR2 as FQNEAQ. The DNA of the CDR3 is TGTGCCAGCAGCCAACGGACAGAAGGGGAGACCCAGTACTTC. As protein: CASSQRTEGETQYF.

V is TRBV19 and J is TRBJ2-2; 7 bases are shared with TRBD2. The CDR3 has 13 residues. CDR1 and CDR2 (germline): LNHDA, SQIVND (reference sequence). After removal of 7 bases from V and 7 bases from J, the junction contained 6 bases not matched to a gene. The CDR3 is CASNRGRGGELFF. CDR3 coding DNA: TGTGCCAGTAATCGAGGGAGGGGCGGGGAGCTGTTTTTT.

This chain joins TRBV9 and TRBJ2-3; D perhaps matches TRBD2 (6 bases). The V gene's germline CDR1 is SGDLS and CDR2 YYNGEE. V lost 0 bases, J lost 2 bases, and 13 bases lay in between. The CDR3 is 16 residues long. The CDR3 nucleotides are TGTGCCAGCAGCGTAGGTATTAGCGGTTACACAGATACGCAGTATTTT. As protein: CASSVGISGYTDTQYF.

The chain employs TRBV12-3 or TRBV12-4 and TRBJ1-2, with D possibly TRBD1 on 5 matching bases. This CDR3 spans 12 amino acids. The V end was cut by 3 bases, the J end by 6 bases, with 8 bases between. The CDR3 DNA follows: TGTGCCAGCAGTTTCACCAGGGATGGCTACACCTTC. Residues: CASSFTRDGYTF.

The chain links TRBV3-1 (or the pseudogene TRBV3-2) to TRBJ1-5, with a possible D match to TRBD1 (5 bases). This CDR3 spans 15 amino acids. The V end was cut by 1 base, the J end by 3 bases, with 10 bases between. Germline CDR1 is LGHDT and CDR2 is YNNKEL (reference sequence). CDR3 sequence reads: CASSQGRQFNQPQHF. CDR3 nucleotide sequence: TGTGCCAGCAGCCAAGGGAGACAGTTCAATCAGCCCCAGCATTTT.

The gene calls are TRBV11-2 and TRBJ2-7; 8 bases agree with TRBD1. The germline V gene encodes CDR1 SGHAT and CDR2 FQNNGV. The CDR3 totals 15 residues. With 1 base clipped from V and 2 bases from J, the junction kept 4 bases outside the gene matches. CDR3: CASSLAGQGPYEQYF. As DNA, the CDR3 is TGTGCCAGCAGCTTAGCAGGACAGGGTCCCTACGAGCAGTACTTC.

This rearrangement joins TRBV6-1 to TRBJ1-5; 8 nucleotides align to TRBD1. Per the germline V gene, CDR1 is MNHNS and CDR2 is SASEGT. There are 16 residues in the CDR3. V shed 3 bases and J 4 bases; nucleotides not matched to a gene: 8. CDR3 sequence: CASSDLAGGFNQPQHF. The DNA of the CDR3 is TGTGCCAGCAGTGACCTGGCAGGGGGCTTTAATCAGCCCCAGCATTTT.